This paragraph covers one T cell receptor (beta chain) sequence. Assay: immunoSEQ multiplex PCR; the TCRdb copy retains only in-frame clones and omits some. The data hold 35,000 to 45,000 clones, with around 91% observed a single time. These data are taken from a study of OX40 agonist ivuxolimab in advanced cancers. This CDR3 is 15 amino acids long. With 9 bases removed from V and 5 bases from J, the gap between germline ends came to 22 bases. Per germline, CDR1 SNHLY and CDR2 FYNNEI. The sample here was CD4+ or CD8+ T cells sorted from blood, taken in a trial of the OX40 agonist ivuxolimab. The clonotype was recovered from an adult with an advanced solid tumor such as melanoma, head and neck, liver or kidney cancer. The chain recombines TRBV2 with TRBJ1-1; TRBD1 might be the D (6 bases). In DNA form, the CDR3 reads TGTGCCAGGGGGGCCCTAATGGGGCTAGGAACTGAAGCTTTCTTT. It codes for CARGALMGLGTEAFF.